What follows are 10 T cell receptor beta chains derived from one specimen sequenced in a study of cytomegalovirus exposure and HLA in healthy donors. Profiled with immunoSEQ multiplex PCR; TCRdb holds only in-frame clones, not every one. The sample holds under 200,000 clones, 86% seen once. The material sequenced was PBMCs. These receptor sequences come from a woman younger than 35 in good health and CMV-seronegative.

This chain links TRBV4-1 with TRBJ2-7, with 7 bases lining up with TRBD1. The CDR3 contains 15 residues. The V gene end was trimmed by 1 base and the J gene end by 2 bases; junction bases not matched to a gene: 5. The V gene's germline CDR1 is MGHRA and CDR2 YSYEKL. The CDR3 DNA reads TGCGCCAGCAGCCAAGTTACAGGGGACACCTACGAGCAGTACTTC. Translated: CASSQVTGDTYEQYF.

The V gene is TRBV19, the J gene TRBJ1-1; 9 positions match TRBD1. CDR3 size: 14 residues. Trimming cost V 7 bases and J 5 bases; bases outside gene matches: 8. Germline V gene sequence: CDR1 LNHDA, CDR2 SQIVND (reference sequence). This CDR3 is CASIQTGGQTEAFF. The DNA for the CDR3 is TGTGCCAGTATTCAAACAGGGGGCCAAACTGAAGCTTTCTTT.

This rearrangement joins TRBV4-3 to TRBJ2-2; 12 nucleotides align to TRBD2. Per germline, CDR1 LGHNA and CDR2 YSLEER. The ends lost 0 bases at V and 3 bases at J; junction bases unmatched: 5. This CDR3 spans 18 amino acids. The CDR3 region is CASSQDLAGGQDTGELFF. The CDR3 coding sequence is TGCGCCAGCAGCCAAGATCTAGCGGGAGGGCAGGACACCGGGGAGCTGTTTTTT.

The chain uses TRBV6-5 and TRBJ1-6; D possibly corresponds to TRBD1 (5 bases). In germline, CDR1 is MNHEY, CDR2 SVGAGI. This CDR3 spans 16 amino acids. Trimming pared 4 bases from V and 7 bases from J, leaving 17 bases between. The CDR3 spells CASSWSQGSRNSPLHF. CDR3 nucleotide sequence: TGTGCCAGCAGTTGGTCCCAGGGATCCAGAAATTCACCCCTCCACTTT.

The CDR3 sequence is CASSVEAAGEGDTQYF. The CDR3 DNA is TGTGCCAGCAGCGTAGAGGCAGCGGGAGAGGGTGATACGCAGTATTTT. The chain joins TRBV9 to TRBJ2-3; 8 bases are a match to TRBD2. V shed 0 bases and J 6 bases; nucleotides not matched to a gene: 9. The V gene's germline CDR1 is SGDLS and CDR2 YYNGEE. The CDR3 has 16 residues.

The rearrangement uses TRBV18 and TRBJ2-1, with 15 bases fitting TRBD2. The germline V gene has CDR1 KGHSH and CDR2 LQKENI. The junction had 12 bases not matched to a gene; V was cut back by 3 bases and J by 9 bases. This CDR3 has 18 amino acids. The DNA for the CDR3 is TGTGCCAGCTCACCCCAAGGACTAGCGGGAGGGGATCTGATTGAGCAGTTCTTC. Its protein is CASSPQGLAGGDLIEQFF.

The V and J genes are TRBV27 and TRBJ1-1, with no clear D. Between the trimmed V and J ends, which lost 8 bases and 6 bases, there was a span of 16 bases. The CDR3 extends over 13 amino acids. Germline V gene lookup returns CDR1 MNHEY and CDR2 SMNVEV (reference sequence). The CDR3 reads CASGVSYYAEAFF. CDR3 bases: TGTGCCAGCGGAGTGAGCTACTACGCTGAAGCTTTCTTT.

The genes are TRBV7-9 and TRBJ1-3; D remains ambiguous. Germline lookup yields CDR1 SEHNR and CDR2 FQNEAQ (reference sequence). The V end lost 2 bases, the J end lost 0 bases, and 2 bases lay between the germline ends. This CDR3 is built from 13 residues. CDR3 DNA sequence: TGTGCCAGCAGCTTATACTCTGGAAACACCATATATTTT. This sequence encodes CASSLYSGNTIYF.

The J gene is TRBJ1-1, the V gene TRBV9, with D possibly TRBD1 on 6 matching bases. The germline CDR1 and CDR2 sequences are SGDLS and YYNGEE. This CDR3 comprises 15 residues. The V gene lost 0 bases and the J gene lost 6 bases, with 15 bases spanning the gap. The chain's CDR3 is CASSVDPTGLPEAFF. The CDR3 bases are TGTGCCAGCAGCGTAGACCCCACAGGGCTCCCTGAAGCTTTCTTT.

This rearrangement joins TRBV6-6 to TRBJ2-7, with a weak D call TRBD1 (6 bases). With 4 bases removed from V and 0 bases from J, the gap between germline ends came to 16 bases. The CDR3 covers 16 residues. Germline assignment: CDR1 MNHNY and CDR2 SVGAGI (reference sequence). In nucleotides, the CDR3 is TGTGCCAGCAGTTCCCAAGGACAGTTAAACTCCTACGAGCAGTACTTC. This gives the protein CASSSQGQLNSYEQYF.